These T cell receptor beta chains were read from a single sample in a study of CD8+ T cells in alopecia areata. Profiling relied on immunoSEQ multiplex PCR, and the TCRdb table lists in-frame clones only, not all of them. Here the sample spans roughly 30,000 clones, 62% being singletons. Sequences were obtained from NKG2D-high CD8+ T cells sorted from blood. These receptor sequences come from a human donor with alopecia areata. Each CDR3 is given with its conserved first and last residue. D genes are given only for firm matches. Only some rows state a clone size, as once, few, many or a class for expanded clones.

D gene | J gene | V gene | clone size | CDR3 protein | CDR3 DNA
- | TRBJ2-1 | TRBV7-2 | - | CASSLALGFSYNEQFF | TGTGCCAGCAGCTTAGCGCTAGGATTTAGCTACAATGAGCAGTTCTTC
- | TRBJ2-2 | TRBV7-2 | once | CASTPDYAYPTNTGELFF | TGTGCCAGCACCCCGGACTACGCATACCCAACGAACACCGGGGAGCTGTTTTTT
TRBD2 | TRBJ2-3 | TRBV27 | - | CASSAGTSYTDTQYF | TGTGCCAGCAGTGCGGGGACTAGTTATACAGATACGCAGTATTTT
- | TRBJ2-7 | TRBV7-9 | few | CASSRQSYEQYF | TGTGCCAGCAGCCGACAGAGCTACGAGCAGTACTTC
- | TRBJ1-5 | TRBV7-8 | - | CASSLASHQPQHF | TGTGCCAGCAGCTTAGCTTCTCATCAGCCCCAGCATTTT
- | TRBJ2-1 | TRBV2 | - | CASSPDSYNEQFF | TGTGCCAGCAGTCCGGACTCCTACAATGAGCAGTTCTTC
- | TRBJ2-5 | TRBV5-1 | few | CASSLDGRETQYF | TGCGCCAGCAGCTTGGACGGACGGGAGACCCAGTACTTC
TRBD2 | TRBJ2-7 | TRBV27 | - | CASSLGTSGKQQYF | TGTGCCAGCAGTTTAGGGACTAGCGGGAAACAGCAGTACTTC
- | TRBJ2-7 | TRBV7-9 | - | CASSQDSSGSYEQYF | TGTGCCAGCAGCCAAGACAGTAGTGGCTCCTACGAGCAGTACTTC
- | TRBJ2-1 | TRBV6-4 | - | CASSVFGGTTLNEQFF | TGTGCCAGCAGTGTCTTTGGAGGGACCACCCTCAATGAGCAGTTCTTC
- | TRBJ2-1 | TRBV6-1 | - | CASYITDYNEQFF | TGTGCCAGCTATATTACGGACTACAATGAGCAGTTCTTC
TRBD1 | TRBJ2-6 | TRBV19 | few | CASSARFDRGPPGANVLTF | TGTGCCAGTAGTGCCCGGTTTGACAGGGGCCCTCCTGGGGCCAACGTCCTGACTTTC
- | TRBJ1-2 | TRBV27 | once | CASGTGGYGYTF | TGTGCCAGTGGGACCGGCGGCTATGGCTACACCTTC
TRBD2 | TRBJ2-1 | TRBV2 | - | CASSILAGSEQFF | TGTGCCAGCAGCATACTAGCGGGAAGTGAGCAGTTCTTC
TRBD2 | TRBJ2-3 | TRBV28 | - | CASGLAGTTDTQYF | TGTGCCAGCGGACTAGCGGGTACCACAGATACGCAGTATTTT
- | TRBJ1-5 | TRBV27 | - | CASSPAGSHQPQHF | TGTGCCAGCAGTCCTGCAGGGAGTCATCAGCCCCAGCATTTT
- | TRBJ2-1 | TRBV19 | - | CASSTDNNEQFF | TGTGCCAGTAGTACCGACAACAATGAGCAGTTCTTC
- | TRBJ2-6 | TRBV4-1 | - | CASSRTEPGHLYTSSGANVLTF | TGCGCCAGCAGCCGAACCGAACCGGGACACCTTTACACAAGCTCTGGGGCCAACGTCCTGACTTTC
- | TRBJ1-5 | TRBV7-9 | - | CASSLGGWAQHF | TGTGCCAGCAGCTTAGGGGGATGGGCCCAGCATTTT
TRBD1 | TRBJ2-1 | TRBV14 | - | CASSQWGQGGNEQFF | TGTGCCAGCAGCCAATGGGGACAGGGGGGGAATGAGCAGTTCTTC
- | TRBJ2-1 | TRBV2 | few | CASRDLADPYNEQFF | TGTGCCAGCAGAGATCTAGCCGATCCCTACAATGAGCAGTTCTTC
- | TRBJ2-2 | TRBV7-9 | - | CASSTFGSTTGELFF | TGTGCCAGCAGCACGTTTGGGAGTACCACCGGGGAGCTGTTTTTT
- | TRBJ1-5 | TRBV7-9 | - | CASSSRYSNQPQHF | TGTGCCAGCAGCTCCAGGTATAGCAATCAGCCCCAGCATTTT
TRBD1 | TRBJ1-1 | TRBV29-1 | few | CSVWTGGSAEAFF | TGCAGCGTTTGGACAGGGGGGTCGGCTGAAGCTTTCTTT
- | TRBJ2-7 | TRBV4-1 | - | CASSTLPGPEVEQYF | TGCGCCAGCTCAACACTTCCGGGACCCGAGGTCGAGCAGTACTTC
- | TRBJ2-6 | TRBV6-8 | - | CASNAPQEPYISGANVLTF | TGTGCCAGCAACGCCCCTCAGGAACCCTACATCTCTGGGGCCAACGTCCTGACTTTC
- | TRBJ2-7 | TRBV28 | few | CASSFPTGSYEQYF | TGTGCCAGCAGTTTTCCAACAGGCTCCTACGAGCAGTACTTC
- | TRBJ1-2 | TRBV29-1 | - | CSVATGWAHNYGYTF | TGCAGCGTTGCTACGGGATGGGCTCACAACTATGGCTACACCTTC
- | TRBJ1-2 | TRBV18 | - | CASSPHGGYGPPTDGYTF | TGTGCCAGCTCACCACACGGGGGGTACGGGCCTCCTACTGATGGCTACACCTTC
TRBD2 | TRBJ2-1 | TRBV4-1 | - | CASSPPSGGAYNEQFF | TGCGCCAGCAGCCCCCCAAGCGGGGGGGCGTACAATGAGCAGTTCTTC
TRBD1 | TRBJ1-1 | TRBV29-1 | - | CSVLGTGLNTEAFF | TGCAGCGTCTTGGGGACAGGGCTGAACACTGAAGCTTTCTTT
TRBD1 | TRBJ2-7 | TRBV29-1 | few | CSVRDRYDEQYF | TGCAGCGTCCGGGACAGGTATGACGAGCAGTACTTC
- | TRBJ1-3 | TRBV29-1 | - | CSVWGGEGNTIYF | TGCAGCGTTTGGGGGGGCGAGGGTAACACCATATATTTT
- | TRBJ1-2 | TRBV4-1 | - | CASSQDLQGYGYTF | TGCGCCAGCAGCCAAGATTTGCAGGGGTATGGCTACACCTTC
- | TRBJ2-4 | TRBV4-1 | - | CASSQVSGAKNIQYF | TGCGCCAGCAGCCAAGTTTCCGGGGCCAAAAACATTCAGTACTTC